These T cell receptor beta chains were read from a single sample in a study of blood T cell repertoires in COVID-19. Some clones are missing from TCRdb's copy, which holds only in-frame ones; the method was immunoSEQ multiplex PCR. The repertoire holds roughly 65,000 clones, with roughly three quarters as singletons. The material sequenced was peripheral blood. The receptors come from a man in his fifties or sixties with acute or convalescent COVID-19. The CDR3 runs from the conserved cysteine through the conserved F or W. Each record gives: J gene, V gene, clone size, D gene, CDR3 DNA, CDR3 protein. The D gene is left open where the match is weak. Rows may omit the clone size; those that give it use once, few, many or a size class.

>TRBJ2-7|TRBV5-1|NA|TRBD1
TGCGCCAGCAGCTTCGGGGGACAGGGGATCCACGAGCAGTACTTC
CASSFGGQGIHEQYF
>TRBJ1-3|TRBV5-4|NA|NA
TGTGCCAGCAGCTTGGGCGGGGTCTCTGGAAACACCATATATTTT
CASSLGGVSGNTIYF
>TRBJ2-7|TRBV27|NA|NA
TGTGCCAGCAGTTTGAGGGCTAACTCCTACGAGCAGTACTTC
CASSLRANSYEQYF
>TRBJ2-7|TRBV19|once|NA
TGTGCCAGTAGTCTGGACACAGCGACCGAGCAGTACTTC
CASSLDTATEQYF
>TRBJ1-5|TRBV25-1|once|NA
TGTGCCAGCAGCGCCCAGGGCTATAGCAATCAGCCCCAGCATTTT
CASSAQGYSNQPQHF
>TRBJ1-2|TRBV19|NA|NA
TGTGCCAGTAGTTTAAAACCCAGGGGATTAGAAGGCTACACCTTC
CASSLKPRGLEGYTF
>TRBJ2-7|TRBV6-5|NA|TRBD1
TGTGCCAGCAAGGGCCCGGGACAGTCCTACGAGCAGTACTTC
CASKGPGQSYEQYF
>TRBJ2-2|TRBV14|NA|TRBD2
TGTGCCAGCAGCGATGAATCCGCGGGGGGGCCGGCCGGGGAGCTGTTTTTT
CASSDESAGGPAGELFF
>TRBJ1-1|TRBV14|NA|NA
TGTGCCAGCAGTCCGACAGGGAACACTGAAGCTTTCTTT
CASSPTGNTEAFF
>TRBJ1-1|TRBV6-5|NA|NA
TGTGCCAGCAGACAACAGACATTGAACACTGAAGCTTTCTTT
CASRQQTLNTEAFF
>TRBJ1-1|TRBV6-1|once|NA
TGTGCCAGCAGTGAAGGCACAGGTTTGCGTCCTGAAGCTTTCTTT
CASSEGTGLRPEAFF
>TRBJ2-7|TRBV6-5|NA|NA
TGTGCCAGCAGTTACCTCTATTCCTACGAGCAGTACTTC
CASSYLYSYEQYF
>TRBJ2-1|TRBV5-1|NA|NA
TGCGCCAGCAGCTTGTCCGGGATCCAATACAATGAGCAGTTCTTC
CASSLSGIQYNEQFF
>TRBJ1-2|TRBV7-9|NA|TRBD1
TGTGCCAGCAGCCCCGGGACAGGGGGTAGCGCACGAGGCTACACCTTC
CASSPGTGGSARGYTF
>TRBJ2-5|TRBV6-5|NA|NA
TGTGCCAGCAGTTACTCGGGGGGAACCCAGTACTTC
CASSYSGGTQYF
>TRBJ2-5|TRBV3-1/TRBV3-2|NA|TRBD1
TGTGCCAGCAGCCAACCGGGACAGGGGAGTACCCAGTACTTC
CASSQPGQGSTQYF
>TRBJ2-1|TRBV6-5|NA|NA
TGTGCCAGCAGTTACAACCGGGACACCACGGCAAATGAGCAGTTCTTC
CASSYNRDTTANEQFF
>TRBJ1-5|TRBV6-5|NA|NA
TGTGCCAGCAGGGGAGCAGGGACAAGCAATCAGCCCCAGCATTTT
CASRGAGTSNQPQHF
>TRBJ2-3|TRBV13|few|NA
TGTGCCAGCAGCCCCTTGGGAAGCGGTAGCACAGATACGCAGTATTTT
CASSPLGSGSTDTQYF
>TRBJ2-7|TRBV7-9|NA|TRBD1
TGTGCCAGCAGCCGAGGACAGGGGGCATCGGGCTACGAGCAGTACTTC
CASSRGQGASGYEQYF
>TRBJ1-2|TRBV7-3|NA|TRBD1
TGTGCCAGCAGCCCGGGACAGGGCGACTATGGCTACACCTTC
CASSPGQGDYGYTF
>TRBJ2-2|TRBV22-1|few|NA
TGTCCTGGGAGCGCACATCCTGGTGAGCTCGGCGGGGAGCTGTTTTTT
CPGSAHPGELGGELFF
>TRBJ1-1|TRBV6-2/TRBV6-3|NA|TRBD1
TGTGCCAGCAGTTCTCAGGGGGACACTGAAGCTTTCTTT
CASSSQGDTEAFF
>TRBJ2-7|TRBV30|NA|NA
TGTGCCTGGAGTAAGGGGTCCTACGAGCAGTACTTC
CAWSKGSYEQYF
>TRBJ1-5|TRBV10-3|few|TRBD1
TGTGCCATCAGTGTGGGAGACAGGGGGGGCAATCAGCCCCAGCATTTT
CAISVGDRGGNQPQHF
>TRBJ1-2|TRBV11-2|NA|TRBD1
TGTGCCAGCAGCCCTGACGGACAGGGGTATGGCTACACCTTC
CASSPDGQGYGYTF
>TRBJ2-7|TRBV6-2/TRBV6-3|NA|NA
TGTGCCAGCAGTTACCGGGAAATCGGGCATACCTACGAGCAGTACTTC
CASSYREIGHTYEQYF
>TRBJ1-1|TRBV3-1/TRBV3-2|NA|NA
TGTGCCAGCAGCCAAGATCGGGGAGGCGGCACTGAAGCTTTCTTT
CASSQDRGGGTEAFF
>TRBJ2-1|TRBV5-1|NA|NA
TGCGCCAGCAGCTTAGCGGGCATCTCCTACAATGAGCAGTTCTTC
CASSLAGISYNEQFF
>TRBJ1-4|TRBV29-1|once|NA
TGCAGCGTTGAGGGGGGGGTGACTAATGAAAAACTGTTTTTT
CSVEGGVTNEKLFF
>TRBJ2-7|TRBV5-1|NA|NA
TGCGCCAGCAGCTTGGTCCCACAGGAAGATCGCTCCGAGCAGTACTTC
CASSLVPQEDRSEQYF
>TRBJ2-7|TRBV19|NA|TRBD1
TGTGCCACTGAAGGCAGGACAGGGACATACGAGCAGTACTTC
CATEGRTGTYEQYF
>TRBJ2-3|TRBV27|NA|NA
TGTGCCAGCAGTTCCCCTCGGGGGGCCGGCACAGATACGCAGTATTTT
CASSSPRGAGTDTQYF
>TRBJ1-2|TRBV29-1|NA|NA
TGCAGCGTTGAACTGCAGGGAAGGTATGGCTACACCTTC
CSVELQGRYGYTF
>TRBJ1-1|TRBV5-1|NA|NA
TGCGCCAGCAGCTTGGACAGGCCGATGAACACTGAAGCTTTCTTT
CASSLDRPMNTEAFF
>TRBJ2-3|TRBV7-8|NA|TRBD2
TGTGCCAGCAGAAAGCGGGGAAGCACAGATACGCAGTATTTT
CASRKRGSTDTQYF
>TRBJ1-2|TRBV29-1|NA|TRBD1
TGCAGCGTTGGACAGGGTACCAACTATGGCTACACCTTC
CSVGQGTNYGYTF
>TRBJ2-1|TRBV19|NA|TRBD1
TGTGCCAGTAGTACCCCGCCCGGGACAGGGCTAAACAATGAGCAGTTCTTC
CASSTPPGTGLNNEQFF
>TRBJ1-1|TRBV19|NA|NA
TGTGCCAGTAACCTGGACGGGAAAGCTTTCTTT
CASNLDGKAFF